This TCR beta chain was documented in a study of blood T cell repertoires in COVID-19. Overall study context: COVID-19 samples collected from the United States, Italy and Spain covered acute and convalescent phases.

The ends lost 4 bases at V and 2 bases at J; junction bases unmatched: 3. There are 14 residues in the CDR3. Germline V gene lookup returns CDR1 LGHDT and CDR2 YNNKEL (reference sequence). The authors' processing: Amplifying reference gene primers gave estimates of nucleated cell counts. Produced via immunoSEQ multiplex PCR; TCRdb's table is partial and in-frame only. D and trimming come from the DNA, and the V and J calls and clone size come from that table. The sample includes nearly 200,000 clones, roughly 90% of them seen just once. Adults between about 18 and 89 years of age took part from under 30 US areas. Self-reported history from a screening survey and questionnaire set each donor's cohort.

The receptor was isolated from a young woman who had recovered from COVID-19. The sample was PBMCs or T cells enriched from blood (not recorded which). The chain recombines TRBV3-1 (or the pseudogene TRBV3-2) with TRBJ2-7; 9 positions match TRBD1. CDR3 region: CASSRGTGTYEQYF. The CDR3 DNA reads TGTGCCAGCAGCCGAGGGACAGGGACCTACGAGCAGTACTTC.